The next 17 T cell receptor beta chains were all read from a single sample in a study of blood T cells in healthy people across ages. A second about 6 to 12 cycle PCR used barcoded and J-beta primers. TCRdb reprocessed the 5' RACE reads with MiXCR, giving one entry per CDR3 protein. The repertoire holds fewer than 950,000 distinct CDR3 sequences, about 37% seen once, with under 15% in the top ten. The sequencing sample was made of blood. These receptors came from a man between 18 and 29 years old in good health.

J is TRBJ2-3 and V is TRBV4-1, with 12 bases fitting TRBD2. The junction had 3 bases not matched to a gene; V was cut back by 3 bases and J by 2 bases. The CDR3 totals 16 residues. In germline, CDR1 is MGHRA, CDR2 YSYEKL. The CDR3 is CASSHGLAGLTDTQYF. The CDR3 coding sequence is TGCGCCAGCAGCCACGGACTAGCGGGGCTCACAGATACGCAGTATTTT.

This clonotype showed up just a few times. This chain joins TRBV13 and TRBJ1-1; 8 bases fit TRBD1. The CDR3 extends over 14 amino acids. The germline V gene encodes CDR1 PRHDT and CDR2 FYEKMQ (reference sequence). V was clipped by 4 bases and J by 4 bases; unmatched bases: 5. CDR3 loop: CASSSSDRGTEAFF. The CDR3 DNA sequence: TGTGCCAGCAGCTCATCTGACAGGGGCACTGAAGCTTTCTTT.

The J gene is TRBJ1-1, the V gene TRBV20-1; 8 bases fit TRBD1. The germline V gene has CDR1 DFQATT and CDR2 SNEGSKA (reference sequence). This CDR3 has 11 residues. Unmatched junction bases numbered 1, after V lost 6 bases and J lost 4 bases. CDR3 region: CSAQGATEAFF. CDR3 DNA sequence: TGCAGTGCCCAGGGGGCCACTGAAGCTTTCTTT.

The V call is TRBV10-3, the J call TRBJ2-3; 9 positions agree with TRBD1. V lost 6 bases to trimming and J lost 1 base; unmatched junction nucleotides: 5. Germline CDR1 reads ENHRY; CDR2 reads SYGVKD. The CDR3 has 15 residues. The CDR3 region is CAIRRQGVGTDTQYF. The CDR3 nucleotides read TGTGCCATCAGACGACAGGGGGTGGGCACAGATACGCAGTATTTT.

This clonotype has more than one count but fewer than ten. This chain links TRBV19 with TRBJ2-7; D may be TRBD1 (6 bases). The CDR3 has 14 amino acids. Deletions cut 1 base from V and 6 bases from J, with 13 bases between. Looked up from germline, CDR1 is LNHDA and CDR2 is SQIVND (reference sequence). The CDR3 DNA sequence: TGTGCCAGTAGTATAGGTGGGGGCGGTTCCGAGCAGTACTTC. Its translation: CASSIGGGGSEQYF.

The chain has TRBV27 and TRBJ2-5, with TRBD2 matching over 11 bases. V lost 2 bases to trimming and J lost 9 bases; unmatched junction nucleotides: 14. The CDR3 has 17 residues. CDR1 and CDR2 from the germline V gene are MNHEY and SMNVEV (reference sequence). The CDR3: CASSLISGGAVRLAQYF. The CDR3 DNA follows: TGTGCCAGCAGTTTAATTAGCGGGGGGGCCGTAAGATTGGCCCAGTACTTC.

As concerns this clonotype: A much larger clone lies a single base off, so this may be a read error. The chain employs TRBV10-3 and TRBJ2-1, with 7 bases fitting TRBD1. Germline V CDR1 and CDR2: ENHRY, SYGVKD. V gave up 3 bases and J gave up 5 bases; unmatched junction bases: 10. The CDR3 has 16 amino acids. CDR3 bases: TGTGCCATCAGTGACCCGACCGGGACAGACCACAATGAGCAGTTCTTC. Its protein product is CAISDPTGTDHNEQFF.

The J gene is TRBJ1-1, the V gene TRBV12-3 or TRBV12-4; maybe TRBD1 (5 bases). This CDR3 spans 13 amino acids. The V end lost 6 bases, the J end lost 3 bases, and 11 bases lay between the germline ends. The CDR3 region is CASRDRQHTEAFF. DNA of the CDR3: TGTGCCAGCAGGGACCGACAGCACACTGAAGCTTTCTTT.

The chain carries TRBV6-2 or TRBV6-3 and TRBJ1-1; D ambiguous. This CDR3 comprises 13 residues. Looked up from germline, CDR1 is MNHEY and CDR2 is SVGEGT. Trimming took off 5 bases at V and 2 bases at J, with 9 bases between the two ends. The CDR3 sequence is CASSAHLNTEAFF. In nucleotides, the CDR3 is TGTGCCAGCAGTGCCCATCTAAACACTGAAGCTTTCTTT.

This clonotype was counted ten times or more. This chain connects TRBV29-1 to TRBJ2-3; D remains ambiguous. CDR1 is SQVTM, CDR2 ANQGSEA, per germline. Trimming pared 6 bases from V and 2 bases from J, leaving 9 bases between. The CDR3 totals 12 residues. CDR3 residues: CSVYTYTDTQYF. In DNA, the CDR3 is TGCAGCGTGTATACATACACAGATACGCAGTATTTT.

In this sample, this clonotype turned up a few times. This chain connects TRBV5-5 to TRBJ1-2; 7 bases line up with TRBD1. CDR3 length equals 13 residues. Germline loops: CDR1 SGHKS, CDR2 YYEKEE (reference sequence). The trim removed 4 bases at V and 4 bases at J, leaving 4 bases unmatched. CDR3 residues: CASSVRQGYGYTF. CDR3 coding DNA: TGTGCCAGCAGCGTCCGACAGGGCTATGGCTACACCTTC.

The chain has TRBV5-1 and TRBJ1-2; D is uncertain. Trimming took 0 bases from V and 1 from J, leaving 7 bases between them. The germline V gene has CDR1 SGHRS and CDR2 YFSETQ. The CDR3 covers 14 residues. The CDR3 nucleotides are TGCGCCAGCAGCTTGGGACACGTTAACTATGGCTACACCTTC. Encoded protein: CASSLGHVNYGYTF.

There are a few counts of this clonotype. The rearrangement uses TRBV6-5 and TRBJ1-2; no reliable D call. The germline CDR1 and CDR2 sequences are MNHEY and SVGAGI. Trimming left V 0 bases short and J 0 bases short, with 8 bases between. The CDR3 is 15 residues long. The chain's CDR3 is CASSYSLTANYGYTF. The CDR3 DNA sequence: TGTGCCAGCAGTTACTCTTTGACCGCTAACTATGGCTACACCTTC.

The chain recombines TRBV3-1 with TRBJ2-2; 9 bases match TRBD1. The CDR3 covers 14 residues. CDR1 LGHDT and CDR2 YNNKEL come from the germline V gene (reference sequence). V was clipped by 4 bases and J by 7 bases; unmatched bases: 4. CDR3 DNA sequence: TGTGCCAGCAGCCGGGACAGGGCGGTCGGGGAGCTGTTTTTT. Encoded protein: CASSRDRAVGELFF.

The CDR3 nucleotides are TGTGCCAGCAGTGAAGGGGGACTCACATCCGAGCAGTACTTC. This codes for CASSEGGLTSEQYF. This rearrangement joins TRBV6-1 to TRBJ2-7; D perhaps matches TRBD2 (6 bases). Germline values: CDR1 MNHNS, CDR2 SASEGT. The CDR3 extends over 14 amino acids. Trimming cost V 1 base and J 6 bases, with 13 bases left between them.

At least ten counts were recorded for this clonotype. Here the CDR3 DNA reads TGTGCCAGCAGTTTCCTAGGGGGATACTCTGGGGCCAACGTCCTGACTTTC. Its protein is CASSFLGGYSGANVLTF. The genes are TRBV27 and TRBJ2-6, with D maybe TRBD1 (6 bases). The length of the CDR3 is 17 residues. V shed 3 bases and J shed 0 bases, with 12 bases lying between them. Germline V gene data show CDR1 as MNHEY and CDR2 as SMNVEV (reference sequence).

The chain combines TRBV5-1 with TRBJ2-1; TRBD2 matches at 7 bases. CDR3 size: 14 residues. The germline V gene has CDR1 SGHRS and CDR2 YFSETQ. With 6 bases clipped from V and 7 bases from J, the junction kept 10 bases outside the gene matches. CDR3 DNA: TGCGCCAGCAACTCCCGGGACTATTTGAATGAGCAGTTCTTC. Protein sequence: CASNSRDYLNEQFF.